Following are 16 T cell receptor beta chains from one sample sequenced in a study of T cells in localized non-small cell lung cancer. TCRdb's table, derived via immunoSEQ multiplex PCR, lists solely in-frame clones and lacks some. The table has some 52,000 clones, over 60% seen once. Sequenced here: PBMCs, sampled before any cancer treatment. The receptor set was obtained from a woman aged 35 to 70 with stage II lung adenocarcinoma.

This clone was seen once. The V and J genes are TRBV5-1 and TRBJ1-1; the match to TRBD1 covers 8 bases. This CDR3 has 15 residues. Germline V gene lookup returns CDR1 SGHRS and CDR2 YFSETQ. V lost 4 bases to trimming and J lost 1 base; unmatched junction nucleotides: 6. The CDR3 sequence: CASSGQGAGNTEAFF. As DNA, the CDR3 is TGCGCCAGCAGCGGGCAGGGGGCGGGGAACACTGAAGCTTTCTTT.

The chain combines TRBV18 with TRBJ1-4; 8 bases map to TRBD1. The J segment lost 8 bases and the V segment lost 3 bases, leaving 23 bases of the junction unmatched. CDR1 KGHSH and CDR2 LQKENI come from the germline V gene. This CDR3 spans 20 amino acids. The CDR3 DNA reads TGTGCCAGCTCACCGTTTCAGGGGGCCACTATGCTAAGAACGCGGGAAAAACTGTTTTTT. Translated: CASSPFQGATMLRTREKLFF.

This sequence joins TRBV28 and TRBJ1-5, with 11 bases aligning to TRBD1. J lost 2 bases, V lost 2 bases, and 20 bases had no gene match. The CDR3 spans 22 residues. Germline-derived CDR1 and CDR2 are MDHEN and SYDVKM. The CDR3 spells CASSLDDDLVGQGDKGNQPQHF. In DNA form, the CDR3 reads TGTGCCAGCAGTTTAGACGATGACTTGGTGGGACAGGGGGACAAGGGCAATCAGCCCCAGCATTTT.

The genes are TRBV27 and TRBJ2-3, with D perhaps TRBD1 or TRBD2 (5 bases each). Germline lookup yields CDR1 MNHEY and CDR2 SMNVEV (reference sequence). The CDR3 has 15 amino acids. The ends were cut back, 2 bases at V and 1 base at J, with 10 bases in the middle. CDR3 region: CASSLGLGGTDTQYF. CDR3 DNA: TGTGCCAGCAGTTTAGGGTTGGGGGGCACAGATACGCAGTATTTT.

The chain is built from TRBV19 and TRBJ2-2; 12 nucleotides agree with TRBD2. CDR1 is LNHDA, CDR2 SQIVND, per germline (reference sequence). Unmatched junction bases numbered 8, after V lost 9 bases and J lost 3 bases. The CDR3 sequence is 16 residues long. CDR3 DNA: TGTGCCAGCTACGCTAGCGGGGGGGCGGACACCGGGGAGCTGTTTTTT. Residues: CASYASGGADTGELFF.

The CDR3 spells CASSNSRAKNIQYF. CDR3 bases: TGTGCCAGCAGCAACTCGCGAGCCAAAAACATTCAGTACTTC. The chain recombines TRBV21-1 with TRBJ2-4; the D call in the table, TRBD2, was not verified against the DNA. TRBV21-1 is a listed pseudogene. CDR3 length equals 14 residues.

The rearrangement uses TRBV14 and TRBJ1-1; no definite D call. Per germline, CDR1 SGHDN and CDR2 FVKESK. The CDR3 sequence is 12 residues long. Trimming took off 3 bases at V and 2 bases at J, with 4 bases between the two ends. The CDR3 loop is CASSHFNTEAFF. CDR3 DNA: TGTGCCAGCAGCCACTTTAACACTGAAGCTTTCTTT.

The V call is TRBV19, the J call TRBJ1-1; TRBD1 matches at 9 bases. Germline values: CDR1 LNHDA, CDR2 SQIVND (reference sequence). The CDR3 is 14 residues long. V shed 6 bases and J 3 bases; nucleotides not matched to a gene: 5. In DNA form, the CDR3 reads TGTGCCAGTAGGCTACAGGGGGCGGACACTGAAGCTTTCTTT. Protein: CASRLQGADTEAFF.

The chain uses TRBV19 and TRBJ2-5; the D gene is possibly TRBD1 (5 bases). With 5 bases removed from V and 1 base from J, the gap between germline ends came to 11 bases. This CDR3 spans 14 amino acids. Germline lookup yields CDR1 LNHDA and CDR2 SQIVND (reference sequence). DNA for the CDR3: TGTGCCAGTAGTGACTCGACAGTCCAAGAGACCCAGTACTTC. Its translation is CASSDSTVQETQYF.

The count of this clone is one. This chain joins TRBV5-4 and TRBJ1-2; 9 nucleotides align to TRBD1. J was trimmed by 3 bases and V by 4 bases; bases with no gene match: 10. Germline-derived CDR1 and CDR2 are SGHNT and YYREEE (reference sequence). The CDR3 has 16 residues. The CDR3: CASSPGHRGRDYGYTF. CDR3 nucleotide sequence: TGTGCCAGCAGCCCCGGGCACAGGGGGCGAGACTATGGCTACACCTTC.

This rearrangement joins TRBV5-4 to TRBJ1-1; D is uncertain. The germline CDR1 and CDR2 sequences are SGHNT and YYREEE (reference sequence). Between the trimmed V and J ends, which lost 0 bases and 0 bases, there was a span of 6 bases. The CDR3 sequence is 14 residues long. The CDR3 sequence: CASSLGLMNTEAFF. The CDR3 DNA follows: TGTGCCAGCAGCTTGGGACTAATGAACACTGAAGCTTTCTTT.

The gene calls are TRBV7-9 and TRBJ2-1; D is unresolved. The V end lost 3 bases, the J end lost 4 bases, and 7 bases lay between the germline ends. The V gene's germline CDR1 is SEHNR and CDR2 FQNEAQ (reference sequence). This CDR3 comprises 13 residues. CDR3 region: CASSFVRYNEQFF. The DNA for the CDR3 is TGTGCCAGCAGCTTCGTGCGGTACAATGAGCAGTTCTTC.

The CDR3 region has the DNA TGTGCCATCAGTGAAAGGACAGGGGGCACTGAAGCTTTCTTT. Translated, it gives CAISERTGGTEAFF. The rearrangement uses TRBV10-3 and TRBJ1-1; 10 nucleotides match TRBD1. Trimming cost V 3 bases and J 4 bases; bases outside gene matches: 2. The CDR3 loop spans 14 amino acids. Germline CDR1 is ENHRY and CDR2 is SYGVKD.

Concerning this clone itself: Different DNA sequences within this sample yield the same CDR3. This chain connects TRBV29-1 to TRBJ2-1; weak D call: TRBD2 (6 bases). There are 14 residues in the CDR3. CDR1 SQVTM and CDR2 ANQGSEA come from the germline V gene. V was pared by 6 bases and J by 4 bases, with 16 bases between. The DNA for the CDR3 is TGCAGCGTCGTCGGGGGTCCCTCATACAATGAGCAGTTCTTC. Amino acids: CSVVGGPSYNEQFF.

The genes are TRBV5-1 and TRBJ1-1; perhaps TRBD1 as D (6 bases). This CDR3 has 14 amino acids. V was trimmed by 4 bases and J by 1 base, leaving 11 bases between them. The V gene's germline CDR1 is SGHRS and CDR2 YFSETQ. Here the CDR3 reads CASSIQGQNTEAFF. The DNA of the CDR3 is TGCGCCAGCAGCATACAGGGACAGAACACTGAAGCTTTCTTT.

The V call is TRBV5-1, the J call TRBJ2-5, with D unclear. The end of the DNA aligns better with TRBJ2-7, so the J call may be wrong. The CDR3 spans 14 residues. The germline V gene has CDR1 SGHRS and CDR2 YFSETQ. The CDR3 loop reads CASSLVVAPYEQYF. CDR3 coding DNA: TGCGCCAGCAGCTTGGTGGTGGCCCCCTACGAGCAGTACTTC.